The 9 T cell receptor beta chains presented below share a single source sample, sequenced in a study of cytomegalovirus exposure and HLA in healthy donors. 60 Vbeta and 13 Jbeta primers were used in PCR. Profiling relied on immunoSEQ multiplex PCR, and the TCRdb table lists in-frame clones only, not all of them. Altogether 150,000 to 200,000 clones are present, over 75% being singletons, with the ten largest covering under 2%. Material: PBMCs. The receptors here all came from a woman aged 25 to 39 in good health and CMV-seronegative.

The chain is built from TRBV7-8 and TRBJ2-3; 8 nucleotides agree with TRBD2. The CDR3 sequence is 18 residues long. Losses at the gene ends were 0 bases for V and 3 bases for J; bases not matched to a gene: 11. Looked up from germline, CDR1 is SGHVS and CDR2 is FQNEAQ. For the CDR3, the DNA is TGTGCCAGCAGCTTAGCGTTGGTAGCGGGGCTTATTACAGATACGCAGTATTTT. Its translation: CASSLALVAGLITDTQYF.

The J gene is TRBJ1-1, the V gene TRBV5-6; the D is unclear. CDR1 is SGHDT, CDR2 YYEEEE, per germline. V was clipped by 0 bases and J by 2 bases, with 8 bases between them. The CDR3 has 14 residues. Written as DNA, the CDR3 is TGTGCCAGCAGCTTGGGAAGCGTTAACACTGAAGCTTTCTTT. Protein: CASSLGSVNTEAFF.

V is TRBV29-1 and J is TRBJ2-5; D not resolved. Trimming shortened V by 0 bases and J by 3 bases, and 8 bases separated the two germline ends. CDR1 SQVTM and CDR2 ANQGSEA come from the germline V gene. The CDR3 is 13 residues long. The CDR3 coding sequence is TGCAGCGTTGAAGATCAAGAGAAAGAGACCCAGTACTTC. This codes for CSVEDQEKETQYF.

The rearrangement uses TRBV5-1 and TRBJ1-2; TRBD1 matches at 10 bases. Per the germline V gene, CDR1 is SGHRS and CDR2 is YFSETQ. This CDR3 comprises 17 residues. Losses at the gene ends were 3 bases for V and 6 bases for J; bases not matched to a gene: 14. CDR3 in DNA: TGCGCCAGCAGCTCTCACGCCCCACGGACAGGGGGAAATGGCTACACCTTC. It codes for CASSSHAPRTGGNGYTF.

The chain couples TRBV25-1 to TRBJ1-1; D gene unclear. The CDR3 runs to 14 residues. Germline CDR1 MGHDK, CDR2 SYGVNS. The V end was cut by 3 bases, the J end by 1 base, with 9 bases between. CDR3 nucleotide sequence: TGTGCCAGCAGTGATGAGCGGCAGAACACTGAAGCTTTCTTT. Amino acid sequence: CASSDERQNTEAFF.

The chain carries TRBV14 and TRBJ1-1; D is unclear. Germline V gene sequence: CDR1 SGHDN, CDR2 FVKESK. The CDR3 spans 14 residues. V was trimmed by 3 bases and J by 4 bases, leaving 12 bases between them. In DNA, the CDR3 is TGTGCCAGCAGCCATTATGGGCTGGGCACTGAAGCTTTCTTT. Translated: CASSHYGLGTEAFF.

The V call is TRBV9, the J call TRBJ2-1, with a weak D call TRBD2 (6 bases). CDR3 length: 13 residues. CDR1 and CDR2 (germline): SGDLS, YYNGEE. Trimming removed 0 bases at V and 10 bases at J, with 11 bases between. The DNA for the CDR3 is TGTGCCAGCAGCGTAGTAGTCGGGGGAGAGCAGTTCTTC. It translates to CASSVVVGGEQFF.

The CDR3 loop reads CASSWRQGPGELFF. CDR3 in DNA: TGTGCCAGCAGCTGGCGACAGGGTCCCGGGGAGCTGTTTTTT. The V call is TRBV11-3, the J call TRBJ2-2; TRBD1 aligns across 7 bases. The germline CDR1 and CDR2 sequences are SGHNT and YENEEA. There are 14 residues in the CDR3. Trimming at V came to 4 bases and at J to 6 bases, leaving 5 bases not matched to a gene.

The rearrangement joins TRBV7-8 to TRBJ1-2; 10 bases align to TRBD1. Trimming took 5 bases from V and 3 from J; bases not matched to a gene: 6. Germline V gives CDR1 SGHVS, CDR2 FQNEAQ. The length of the CDR3 is 15 residues. CDR3 amino acids: CASSPRDRGYYGYTF. CDR3 nucleotides: TGTGCCAGCAGCCCCCGGGACAGGGGATACTATGGCTACACCTTC.